These 28 T cell receptor beta chains were all obtained from the same sample, sequenced in a study of blood T cell repertoires in COVID-19 (dated by TCRdb to 2019 to 2021). The library was produced with the immunoSEQ multiplex PCR assay. The clones in this table, taken by TCRdb from immuneACCESS, are in-frame only. Not every clone is retained; where verified, under half of the shortfall comes from an unresolved V gene, and the cause of the rest is unknown. The sample yields around 170,000 clones; about 83% were counted once. The biggest ten clones account for roughly 8.7% of the sample. The specimen was PBMCs or T cells enriched from blood (not recorded which). Receptor source: a young woman who had recovered from COVID-19.

J is TRBJ1-2 and V is TRBV27; TRBD1 might be the D (5 bases). The CDR3 runs 15 residues. V dropped 5 bases and J dropped 8 bases, with 21 bases sitting between them. Germline CDR1 MNHEY, CDR2 SMNVEV (reference sequence). CDR3 loop: CASSPLRRGLGGYTF. CDR3 DNA sequence: TGTGCCAGCAGTCCCCTCAGAAGGGGCCTGGGCGGCTACACCTTC.

This clone was seen once. This rearrangement joins TRBV6-5 to TRBJ1-2; D is ambiguous. Germline V gene sequence: CDR1 MNHEY, CDR2 SVGAGI. The V end lost 6 bases, the J end lost 4 bases, and 12 bases lay between the germline ends. The CDR3 has 13 amino acids. The CDR3 DNA reads TGTGCCAGCAGCGGGAAAACAACCTATGGCTACACCTTC. The encoded protein is CASSGKTTYGYTF.

This clone has only one observation. J is TRBJ2-1 and V is TRBV15; 9 nucleotides match TRBD2. Trimming cost V 3 bases and J 9 bases; bases outside gene matches: 9. The CDR3 spans 15 residues. Germline V gene lookup returns CDR1 LNHNV and CDR2 YYDKDF (reference sequence). CDR3 protein: CATSSSGTSLTEQFF. The DNA of the CDR3 is TGTGCCACCAGCAGCTCCGGGACTAGCCTGACTGAGCAGTTCTTC.

This clone was counted a single time. V gene TRBV27 combines with J gene TRBJ2-7; possible D gene TRBD2, 5 bases. Germline CDR1 reads MNHEY; CDR2 reads SMNVEV (reference sequence). The ends were cut back, 5 bases at V and 0 bases at J, with 14 bases in the middle. This CDR3 contains 15 residues. CDR3 DNA sequence: TGTGCCAGCAGTGCGTCAGCGGAGAGCTCCTACGAGCAGTACTTC. It codes for CASSASAESSYEQYF.

This sequence joins TRBV11-2 and TRBJ2-1, with D possibly TRBD2 on 6 matching bases. The length of the CDR3 is 15 residues. Germline V gene data show CDR1 as SGHAT and CDR2 as FQNNGV. V lost 6 bases and J lost 9, with 21 bases in between. CDR3 amino acids: CASRRPGLIFVEQFF. CDR3 DNA sequence: TGTGCCAGCAGGCGCCCGGGACTTATCTTTGTTGAGCAGTTCTTC.

The genes are TRBV5-6 and TRBJ1-3; 10 bases are shared with TRBD1. J lost 2 bases, V lost 2 bases, and 1 base had no gene match. Germline CDR1 is SGHDT and CDR2 is YYEEEE. The CDR3 consists of 15 residues. The CDR3 DNA is TGTGCCAGCAGCTTCGGGACAGGGGCTGGAAACACCATATATTTT. Translation gives CASSFGTGAGNTIYF.

The CDR3 coding sequence is TGTGCCAGCACCCCTATAGGAGGGTACTCCTACGAGCAGTACTTC. This codes for CASTPIGGYSYEQYF. The chain joins TRBV28 to TRBJ2-7, with D maybe TRBD2 (6 bases). V lost 7 bases to trimming and J lost 0 bases, with 16 bases between them. The CDR3 consists of 15 residues. The germline V gene has CDR1 MDHEN and CDR2 SYDVKM.

This clone was counted only a few times. Here the CDR3 reads CASSSDDRNTEAFF. The CDR3 region has the DNA TGTGCCAGCAGCTCCGATGACAGGAACACTGAAGCTTTCTTT. The chain is built from TRBV7-9 and TRBJ1-1, with D possibly matching TRBD1 (5 bases). Trimming stripped 4 bases from V and 1 base from J, with 10 bases between. Looked up from germline, CDR1 is SEHNR and CDR2 is FQNEAQ (reference sequence). CDR3 size: 14 residues.

This chain uses TRBV25-1 with TRBJ1-4, with TRBD1 as a possible D gene (5 bases). Between the trimmed V and J ends, which lost 3 bases and 8 bases, there was a span of 13 bases. Germline V gene sequence: CDR1 MGHDK, CDR2 SYGVNS. The CDR3 is 14 amino acids. Here the CDR3 reads CASSDGGLGEKLFF. The CDR3 DNA sequence: TGTGCCAGCAGTGACGGGGGACTTGGGGAAAAACTGTTTTTT. Complete variable domain (other parts from reference TRBV25-1 and TRBJ1-4): EADIYQTPRYLVIGTGKKITLECSQTMGHDKMYWYQQDPGMELHLIHYSYGVNSTEKGDLSSESTVSRIRTEHFPLTLESARPSHTSQYLCASSDGGLGEKLFFGSGTQLSVL.

The gene calls are TRBV19 and TRBJ1-2; no clear D gene. Trimming cost V 6 bases and J 5 bases, with 16 bases left between them. The CDR3 is 14 residues long. The germline V gene encodes CDR1 LNHDA and CDR2 SQIVND (reference sequence). CDR3 protein: CASRIPGRGYGYTF. The CDR3 bases are TGTGCCAGTAGAATTCCAGGACGGGGATATGGCTACACCTTC.

The chain uses TRBV28 and TRBJ2-7; D possibly corresponds to TRBD1 (5 bases). Trimming took off 7 bases at V and 3 bases at J, with 16 bases between the two ends. The CDR3 is 14 residues long. Germline CDR1 MDHEN, CDR2 SYDVKM. CDR3 sequence: CASTSNWGGYEQYF. For the CDR3, the DNA is TGTGCCAGCACCTCAAATTGGGGCGGCTACGAGCAGTACTTC.

This clone was recorded only once. This rearrangement joins TRBV2 to TRBJ2-1; TRBD2 agrees at 8 bases. The CDR3 has 15 residues. Germline V gene lookup returns CDR1 SNHLY and CDR2 FYNNEI. The trim removed 6 bases at V and 2 bases at J, leaving 6 bases unmatched. This CDR3 reads CASRELAVTYNEQFF. CDR3 nucleotides: TGTGCCAGCAGGGAACTAGCGGTTACCTACAATGAGCAGTTCTTC.

The chain is built from TRBV5-1 and TRBJ2-2; maybe TRBD1 (6 bases). The CDR3 is 16 residues long. Germline V CDR1 and CDR2: SGHRS, YFSETQ. Trimming pared 0 bases from V and 4 bases from J, leaving 13 bases between. The CDR3: CASSLAAGAGTGELFF. In nucleotides, the CDR3 is TGCGCCAGCAGCTTGGCGGCAGGGGCGGGCACCGGGGAGCTGTTTTTT.

V and J are TRBV5-4 and TRBJ1-1; possibly TRBD1 for D (6 bases). Looked up from germline, CDR1 is SGHNT and CDR2 is YYREEE (reference sequence). Trimming took 0 bases from V and 4 from J, leaving 7 bases between them. The CDR3 is made up of 13 amino acids. CDR3 residues: CASSLDRATEAFF. CDR3 DNA: TGTGCCAGCAGCTTGGACAGGGCCACTGAAGCTTTCTTT.

The chain joins TRBV27 to TRBJ2-1; D is undetermined. Germline-derived CDR1 and CDR2 are MNHEY and SMNVEV (reference sequence). The CDR3 runs 15 residues. The V end was cut by 7 bases, the J end by 2 bases, with 15 bases between. The CDR3 nucleotides read TGTGCCAGCATCCCCGTGTTCGGAGCCTACAATGAGCAGTTCTTC. Amino acid sequence: CASIPVFGAYNEQFF.

The chain recombines TRBV7-9 with TRBJ2-1; 7 positions match TRBD1. The germline gives CDR1 SEHNR, CDR2 FQNEAQ (reference sequence). The CDR3 has 14 amino acids. Trimming at V came to 7 bases and at J to 5 bases, leaving 8 bases not matched to a gene. For the CDR3, the DNA is TGTGCCAGCAACGGACAGGTCCCAGACAATGAGCAGTTCTTC. Protein sequence: CASNGQVPDNEQFF.

The chain has TRBV7-2 and TRBJ2-3; unclear D gene. Germline V gene data show CDR1 as SGHTA and CDR2 as FQGNSA. The V end was cut by 4 bases, the J end by 2 bases, with 7 bases between. The CDR3 contains 13 residues. CDR3 region: CASSSENTDTQYF. For the CDR3, the DNA is TGTGCCAGCAGCTCCGAGAACACAGATACGCAGTATTTT.

This clone was observed a few times. This sequence joins TRBV2 and TRBJ2-3, with D maybe TRBD1 (6 bases). Between the trimmed V and J ends, which lost 7 bases and 0 bases, there was a span of 11 bases. CDR3 length equals 14 residues. Germline V CDR1 and CDR2: SNHLY, FYNNEI. CDR3 sequence (DNA): TGTGCCAGCAAAAAGGGGGAAAGCACAGATACGCAGTATTTT. It is translated as CASKKGESTDTQYF. The full variable domain, completed using reference TRBV2 and TRBJ2-3, is EPEVTQTPSHQVTQMGQEVILRCVPISNHLYFYWYRQILGQKVEFLVSFYNNEISEKSEIFDDQFSVERPDGSNFTLKIRSTKLEDSAMYFCASKKGESTDTQYFGPGTRLTVL.

This chain joins TRBV2 and TRBJ1-2; the D gene is possibly TRBD1 (6 bases). The CDR3 runs to 12 residues. CDR1 SNHLY and CDR2 FYNNEI come from the germline V gene. V shed 9 bases and J shed 2 bases, with 10 bases lying between them. This CDR3 reads CASTQGNYGYTF. CDR3 in DNA: TGTGCCAGTACACAGGGAAACTATGGCTACACCTTC.

V gene TRBV4-1 combines with J gene TRBJ2-5, with 9 bases matching TRBD1. Trimming removed 2 bases from V and 6 bases from J; junction bases left unmatched: 7. The CDR3 consists of 15 residues. Germline V gives CDR1 MGHRA, CDR2 YSYEKL. The CDR3, as DNA: TGCGCCAGCAGCCAATTATGGACAGGGGACAAGACCCAGTACTTC. Translated, it gives CASSQLWTGDKTQYF.

The chain carries TRBV10-3 and TRBJ2-1; 9 bases map to TRBD1. Looked up from germline, CDR1 is ENHRY and CDR2 is SYGVKD. V lost 5 bases, J lost 4 bases, and 12 bases stayed unmatched. The CDR3 consists of 17 residues. The CDR3 DNA reads TGTGCCATCAGTCAACAGGGGGCTGGGACTGAGTACAATGAGCAGTTCTTC. Protein: CAISQQGAGTEYNEQFF.

This chain connects TRBV28 to TRBJ2-7; 12 nucleotides line up with TRBD1. The length of the CDR3 is 15 residues. V dropped 4 bases and J dropped 2; count of bases not matched to a gene: 3. In germline, CDR1 is MDHEN, CDR2 SYDVKM. The CDR3 spells CASSSGDRGPYEQYF. The CDR3 bases are TGTGCCAGCAGTTCAGGGGACAGGGGGCCCTACGAGCAGTACTTC.

The chain joins TRBV19 to TRBJ1-5; tentatively, D is TRBD1 (6 bases). The CDR3 contains 15 residues. From germline, CDR1 is LNHDA and CDR2 SQIVND (reference sequence). Trimming shortened V by 4 bases and J by 0 bases, and 10 bases separated the two germline ends. For the CDR3, the DNA is TGTGCCAGTAGTACCGGACAGAATAGCAATCAGCCCCAGCATTTT. This codes for CASSTGQNSNQPQHF.

This clone turned up a few times. The genes are TRBV19 and TRBJ2-1, with D hard to call. The CDR3 totals 13 residues. Trimming cost V 4 bases and J 5 bases, with 9 bases left between them. Germline CDR1 and CDR2: LNHDA and SQIVND (reference sequence). The CDR3 DNA follows: TGTGCCAGTAGTAGGCCCACCCACAATGAGCAGTTCTTC. Amino acids: CASSRPTHNEQFF. The whole variable domain, remainder taken from reference TRBV19 and TRBJ2-1, is DGGITQSPKYLFRKEGQNVTLSCEQNLNHDAMYWYRQDPGQGLRLIYYSQIVNDFQKGDIAEGYSVSREKKESFPLTVTSAQKNPTAFYLCASSRPTHNEQFFGPGTRLTVL.

This chain uses TRBV6-2 or TRBV6-3 with TRBJ1-5; TRBD1 matches at 8 bases. Germline V gene data show CDR1 as MNHEY and CDR2 as SVGEGT. This CDR3 contains 17 residues. Germline trimming cut 6 bases from V and 5 bases from J; bases unmatched to any gene: 15. CDR3 nucleotide sequence: TGTGCCAGCAGCAAAACCATGGACAGGGTTTCGGATCAGCCCCAGCATTTT. It yields the protein CASSKTMDRVSDQPQHF.

In this sample, this clone turned up a few times. This rearrangement joins TRBV5-4 to TRBJ2-3; D unclear. The CDR3 totals 12 residues. Trimming took 0 bases from V and 4 from J, leaving 3 bases between them. In germline, CDR1 is SGHNT, CDR2 YYREEE (reference sequence). The CDR3 sequence is CASSLGADTQYF. The CDR3 DNA reads as TGTGCCAGCAGCTTGGGAGCAGATACGCAGTATTTT.

This chain links TRBV5-8 with TRBJ2-3; D ambiguous. This CDR3 spans 17 amino acids. V shed 4 bases and J shed 2 bases, with 20 bases lying between them. Germline V gene data show CDR1 as SGHTS and CDR2 as YDEGEE. The CDR3 DNA sequence: TGTGCCAGCAGCCCGCTGTTAGGAGCGATACCCACAGATACGCAGTATTTT. This translates into CASSPLLGAIPTDTQYF.

The chain couples TRBV28 to TRBJ2-5; 9 nucleotides line up with TRBD2. V dropped 2 bases and J dropped 0; count of bases not matched to a gene: 4. The germline CDR1 and CDR2 sequences are MDHEN and SYDVKM. This CDR3 spans 16 amino acids. The DNA for the CDR3 is TGTGCCAGCAGTTTAGGGAGCGGGGGGTACCAAGAGACCCAGTACTTC. It codes for CASSLGSGGYQETQYF.